This T cell receptor (beta chain) was retrieved from a study of cytomegalovirus exposure and HLA in healthy donors. The study's findings and limits: Near-uniform donor sequencing depth was presumed by presence/absence analyses.

CDR3 length: 15 residues. The V segment lost 0 bases and the J segment 7 bases; nucleotides outside the gene matches: 7. Note on this clone: What it binds is unknown.

60 Vbeta and 13 Jbeta primers were used in PCR. TCRdb keeps only in-frame clones here, not all; method: immunoSEQ multiplex PCR. The table records 150,000 to 200,000 clones, around 79% of them present only once. The sequence was collected from a woman between 45 and 65 years old in good health and CMV-seronegative. The sequenced sample consisted of PBMCs. This chain links TRBV5-3 with TRBJ2-1; 7 bases map to TRBD2. TRBV5-3 is identified as an open reading frame with a role that is uncertain. CDR3 nucleotides: TGTGCCAGAAGCTTGGTCGGGCGGGAGAATAATGAGCAGTTCTTC. Protein: CARSLVGRENNEQFF.